These 8 T cell receptor beta chains were sequenced from one sample in a study of T cell repertoires in cytomegalovirus infection (dated by TCRdb to the late 2010s). Per the publication, the treatment or condition label means: in vitro stimulation with specific CMV peptide epitopes to enrich CMV-specific T cells. These receptors' antigens are unknown. Sequencing relied on an Illumina HiSeq 1500. TCRdb trimmed the raw reads at Q25, called clones with MiXCR and kept productive beta chains. Each record represents a unique CDR3 protein, reported with the most common genes and DNA among its rows. The sample table lists about 500,000 distinct CDR3 sequences, roughly 34% of them with a count of one. The ten largest clones represent 15% to 20% of the sample. The source was cultured PBMCs, collected from culture after CMV antigen stimulation. The receptors shown here come from a human donor in good health (CMV status not recorded). Some clones in this sample may be carry-over from other donors' samples.

This clonotype was seen only a few times. This chain connects TRBV5-6 to TRBJ2-5; D may be TRBD2 (6 bases). From germline, CDR1 is SGHDT and CDR2 YYEEEE. Trimming left V 1 base short and J 2 bases short, with 15 bases between. The CDR3 spans 16 residues. The CDR3 DNA reads as TGTGCCAGCAGCTTGAACCGGGAGTGGTTACAAGAGACCCAGTACTTC. As protein: CASSLNREWLQETQYF.

The J gene is TRBJ1-4, the V gene TRBV27, with TRBD1 matching 9 bases. With V trimmed by 0 bases and J by 10 bases, 6 bases remained unmatched. This CDR3 contains 15 residues. Germline CDR1 MNHEY, CDR2 SMNVEV (reference sequence). The CDR3 loop reads CASSLSGTGLGKLFF. The CDR3, as DNA: TGTGCCAGCAGTTTATCCGGGACAGGGTTAGGAAAACTGTTTTTT.

This clonotype was seen a single time. The rearrangement links TRBV4-1 to TRBJ1-2, with D possibly matching TRBD1 (5 bases). The germline V gene has CDR1 MGHRA and CDR2 YSYEKL. This CDR3 is 16 amino acids long. V was shortened by 0 bases and J by 5 bases, with 16 bases between the two germline ends. The CDR3 coding sequence is TGCGCCAGCAGCCAAGAGAGCGGCAGGGCTGATTATGGCTACACCTTC. Its translation is CASSQESGRADYGYTF.

This clonotype was observed a single time. The chain is built from TRBV19 and TRBJ1-5; no reliable D call. The CDR3 covers 21 residues. CDR1 is LNHDA, CDR2 SQIVND, per germline (reference sequence). V was pared by 3 bases and J by 1 base, with 28 bases between. The CDR3 spells CASSIQSLLPTWGESNQPQHF. In DNA form, the CDR3 reads TGTGCCAGTAGTATCCAATCTTTGCTGCCGACCTGGGGTGAGAGCAATCAGCCCCAGCATTTT.

The chain carries TRBV2 and TRBJ2-5; 7 nucleotides agree with TRBD1. Germline CDR1 SNHLY, CDR2 FYNNEI. Trimming removed 6 bases from V and 5 bases from J; junction bases left unmatched: 3. CDR3 length: 12 residues. The CDR3 DNA reads TGTGCCAGCAGATGGGACAGCGAGACCCAGTACTTC. Protein product: CASRWDSETQYF.

The rearrangement joins TRBV24-1 to TRBJ2-5; D is unclear. Trimming left V 2 bases short and J 4 bases short, with 19 bases between. Per germline, CDR1 KGHDR and CDR2 SFDVKD. The CDR3 has 17 amino acids. The DNA of the CDR3 is TGTGCCACCAGTGATTCTTACTCATCGACCCCCCCAGAGACCCAGTACTTC. This sequence encodes CATSDSYSSTPPETQYF.

V gene TRBV12-3 or TRBV12-4 combines with J gene TRBJ2-3; the match to TRBD2 covers 8 bases. The CDR3 spans 14 residues. Trimming took 6 bases from V and 6 from J; bases not matched to a gene: 8. This CDR3 reads CASSQGLDQDTQYF. The CDR3, as DNA: TGTGCCAGCAGCCAGGGACTAGATCAGGATACGCAGTATTTT.

The gene calls are TRBV28 and TRBJ2-7; D is ambiguous. This CDR3 has 13 residues. Germline CDR1 and CDR2: MDHEN and SYDVKM. V lost 2 bases and J lost 4, with 9 bases in between. The CDR3 protein is CASSLGSRYEQYF. In nucleotides, the CDR3 is TGTGCCAGCAGTTTAGGTAGCCGGTACGAGCAGTACTTC.